This record covers a single T cell receptor (beta chain). As yet, its antigen is unknown. This entry belongs to a study of blood T cells in healthy people across ages. Study observations and caveats: PBMCs were not sorted, which prevented a conclusive comparison of naive versus antigen-experienced cells.

This CDR3 spans 11 amino acids. Germline V gene sequence: CDR1 SEHNR, CDR2 FQNEAQ (reference sequence). V was trimmed by 5 bases and J by 8 bases, leaving 8 bases between them. Healthy individuals of Caucasian origin from Russia, aged roughly 6 to 90, served as donors. Through a sample-barcoded 5' primer and a J-beta primer mix, a second PCR was run for roughly 7 to 11 cycles. TCRdb re-derived calls from the 5' RACE reads in MiXCR, one entry per CDR3 protein. The sample carries over a million distinct CDR3 sequences, 45% to 70% recorded once. This TCR derives from a man younger than 35 in good health. The chain is built from TRBV7-9 and TRBJ2-3; the D gene is possibly TRBD2 (6 bases). The source material was blood. In DNA, the CDR3 is TGTGCCAGCAGCCGGAGGGCTACGCAGTATTTT. Translating gives CASSRRATQYF.